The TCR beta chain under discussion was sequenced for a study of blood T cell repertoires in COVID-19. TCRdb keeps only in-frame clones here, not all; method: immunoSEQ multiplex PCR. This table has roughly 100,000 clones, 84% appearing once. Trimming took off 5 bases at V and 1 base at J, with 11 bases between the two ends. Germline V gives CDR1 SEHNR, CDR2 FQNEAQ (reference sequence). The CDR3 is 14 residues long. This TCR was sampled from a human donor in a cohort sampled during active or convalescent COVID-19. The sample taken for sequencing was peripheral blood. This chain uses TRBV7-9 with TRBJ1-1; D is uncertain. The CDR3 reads CASSPEAGNTEAFF. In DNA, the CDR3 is TGTGCCAGCAGCCCGGAGGCAGGGAACACTGAAGCTTTCTTT.